A selection of T cell receptor beta chains follows, all from one sample in a study of cytomegalovirus exposure and HLA in healthy donors. Profiled with immunoSEQ multiplex PCR; TCRdb holds only in-frame clones, not every one. The sample has more than 100,000 clones, approximately 10% seen once. The sequencing input was PBMCs. These receptors originate from a woman in her forties in good health and CMV-seropositive. The CDR3 runs from the conserved cysteine through the conserved F or W. Each record gives: D gene, clone size, J gene, V gene, CDR3 DNA, CDR3 protein. A D gene is named only where the DNA matches it firmly. A row's size may be missing; if present it is once, few, many or a size class.

TRBD1 . TRBJ2-3 TRBV15 TGTGCCACCAGCAGATCGGGGACAGGGGCCACCGGAGATACGCAGTATTTT CATSRSGTGATGDTQYF
TRBD1 . TRBJ1-4 TRBV4-3 TGCGCCAGCAGCCAAGATTCCAACACCGGGACAGGCAATGAAAAACTGTTTTTT CASSQDSNTGTGNEKLFF
. . TRBJ2-5 TRBV7-2 TGTGCCAGCAGCACTCCCGGGACTCAGTACTTC CASSTPGTQYF
. . TRBJ2-2 TRBV2 TGTGCCAGCAGTGTCTTGGGGAGCACCGGGGAGCTGTTTTTT CASSVLGSTGELFF
. . TRBJ2-5 TRBV2 TGTGCCAGCAGTGAACAGTCTCGAGGAGAGACCCAGTACTTC CASSEQSRGETQYF
TRBD2 . TRBJ2-5 TRBV5-1 TGCGCCAGCAGCTGGGGACTAGCAAAGGAAGAGACCCAGTACTTC CASSWGLAKEETQYF
. . TRBJ1-1 TRBV11-2 TGTGCCAGCAGCTTTGGTGGGGGACTGGGCACTGAAGCTTTCTTT CASSFGGGLGTEAFF
. . TRBJ2-7 TRBV18 TGTGCCAGCTCACCACCACTGGTCTCCTACGAGCAGTACTTC CASSPPLVSYEQYF
. few TRBJ1-5 TRBV19 TGTGCCAGTAGTCGCCTTCGACAGGTCCGGGACCAGCCCCAGCATTTT CASSRLRQVRDQPQHF
. . TRBJ1-4 TRBV5-1 TGCGCCAGCAGCTTGGCCGCAGGGCTTAATGAAAAACTGTTTTTT CASSLAAGLNEKLFF
. . TRBJ1-5 TRBV7-6 TGTGCCAGCAGCCCGGAGGGGAGGACCAATCAGCCCCAGCATTTT CASSPEGRTNQPQHF
TRBD2 few TRBJ2-6 TRBV7-2 TGTGCCAGCAGCCGGGGGGGAGGGGCCGGGTCTGGGGCCAACGTCCTGACTTTC CASSRGGGAGSGANVLTF
TRBD1 . TRBJ1-1 TRBV6-6 TGTGCCAGCAGTTATGGAGGGACAGGGGGCACCGAAGCTTTCTTT CASSYGGTGGTEAFF
. few TRBJ2-5 TRBV4-3 TGCGCCAGCAGCCAAGTTCCGAGATCTTTTGTCCAGAGCGGTACTTCACAAGAGGCCCAGTACTTC CASSQVPRSFVQSGTSQEAQYF
TRBD1 few TRBJ2-5 TRBV6-6 TGTGCCACCGGACAGGGCAACCAAGAGACCCAGTACTTC CATGQGNQETQYF
. . TRBJ2-7 TRBV19 TGTGCCAGTAGTCCAGGGAGGTCCGACGAGCAGTACTTC CASSPGRSDEQYF
TRBD1 few TRBJ2-7 TRBV19 TGTGCCAGTAGTCTTCAGGGGGCGATTTACGAGCAGTACTTC CASSLQGAIYEQYF
TRBD1 few TRBJ1-1 TRBV7-6 TGTGCCAGCAGCTTGACTCCGGACAGGGGCACTGAAGCTTTCTTT CASSLTPDRGTEAFF
. . TRBJ2-1 TRBV6-5 TGTGCCAGCAGTTACTCTAGACTGAGCTCCTACAATGAGCAGTTCTTC CASSYSRLSSYNEQFF
TRBD1 few TRBJ2-6 TRBV27 TGTGCCAGCAGTTTGACAGGGTGGAGTTCTGGGGCCAACGTCCTGACTTTC CASSLTGWSSGANVLTF
. few TRBJ1-1 TRBV4-1 TGCGCCAGCAGCCAAGATCGGGACACTTACACTGAAGCTTTCTTT CASSQDRDTYTEAFF
. . TRBJ1-1 TRBV10-3 TGTGCCATCAGTGAGCCGGGGGGCACTGAAGCTTTCTTT CAISEPGGTEAFF
. . TRBJ2-1 TRBV2 TGTGCCAGCAGTGGTTTGGGGGCGCCTTTCGATGAGCAGTTCTTC CASSGLGAPFDEQFF
TRBD1 . TRBJ2-1 TRBV30 TGTGCCTGGCTCCTTGCCCCGGGACAGTTTTACAATGAGCAGTTCTTC CAWLLAPGQFYNEQFF
. few TRBJ1-2 TRBV6-5 TGTGCCAGCAGTTACTCAAGGGAGGTGAAAGGCTACACCTTC CASSYSREVKGYTF
. . TRBJ1-1 TRBV7-8 TGTGCCAGCAGTTTACAGGGAAACACTGAAGCTTTCTTT CASSLQGNTEAFF
. few TRBJ1-4 TRBV6-1 TGTGCCAGCAGTTTACGGACGGGAAGTAATGAAAAACTGTTTTTT CASSLRTGSNEKLFF
. few TRBJ1-2 TRBV29-1 TGCAGCATCAACCGTCCAGATGATCCTAAGACTTTATATGGCTACACCTTC CSINRPDDPKTLYGYTF
. few TRBJ1-6 TRBV15 TGTGCCACCAGCAATCTCCCCCGAGGGGGGGTATCTGGGGATAATTCACCCCTCCACTTT CATSNLPRGGVSGDNSPLHF
. few TRBJ1-2 TRBV21-1 TGTGCCAGCAGCCTCGGAGACAGCGCGCGTAGATCCTATGGCTACACCTTC CASSLGDSARRSYGYTF
. few TRBJ1-4 TRBV4-1 TGCGCCAGCACCCTGGAAGGGACTCCGGATGAAAAACTGTTTTTT CASTLEGTPDEKLFF
TRBD2 . TRBJ2-2 TRBV11-3 TGTGCCAGCAGCTTAGGAGGACTAGCGGGGATCGCCGGGGAGCTGTTTTTT CASSLGGLAGIAGELFF
. once TRBJ1-2 TRBV19 TGTGCCAGTAGTACTACAGGCGCTAACTATGGCTACACCTTC CASSTTGANYGYTF
TRBD2 . TRBJ2-5 TRBV11-3 TGTGCCAGCAGCAGGACTAGCGGGGCCCCCCTCGGCGAGACCCAGTACTTC CASSRTSGAPLGETQYF
TRBD2 . TRBJ2-3 TRBV12-5 TGTGCTAGTGGTTTGGGGGTAACTAGCGGGGGAACAGATACGCAGTATTTT CASGLGVTSGGTDTQYF
. . TRBJ2-5 TRBV9 TGTGCCAGCAGCCCCGAGGCGAGCGGAGAGACCCAGTACTTC CASSPEASGETQYF
. . TRBJ2-5 TRBV6-1 TGTGCCAGCAGCCCACCGCGGCTAGAAGAGACCCAGTACTTC CASSPPRLEETQYF
TRBD1 . TRBJ1-4 TRBV5-1 TGCGCCAGCAGCTTGGGGACAGGGGAGGGAGAAAAACTGTTTTTT CASSLGTGEGEKLFF
. few TRBJ2-7 TRBV30 TGTGCCTGGAGCCCACCCTTAGACAGGCCCTCCTCCTACGAGCAGTACTTC CAWSPPLDRPSSYEQYF